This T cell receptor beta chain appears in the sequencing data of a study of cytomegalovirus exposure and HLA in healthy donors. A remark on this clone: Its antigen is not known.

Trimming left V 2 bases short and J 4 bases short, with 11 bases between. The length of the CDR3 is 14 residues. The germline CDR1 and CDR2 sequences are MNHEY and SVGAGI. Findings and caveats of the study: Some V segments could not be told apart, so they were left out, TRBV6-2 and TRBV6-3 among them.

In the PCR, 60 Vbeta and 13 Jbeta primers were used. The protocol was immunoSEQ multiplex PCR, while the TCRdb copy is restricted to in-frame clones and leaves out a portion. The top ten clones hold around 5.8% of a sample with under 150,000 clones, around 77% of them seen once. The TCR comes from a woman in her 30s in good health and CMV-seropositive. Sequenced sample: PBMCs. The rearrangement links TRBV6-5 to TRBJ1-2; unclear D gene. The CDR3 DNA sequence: TGTGCCAGCAGTTACGGCGGCGCGGGCTATGGCTACACCTTC. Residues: CASSYGGAGYGYTF.